This T cell receptor (beta chain) is from a study of human T cells and chemical hapten exposure (dated by TCRdb to the early 2020s). Background for the entire study: For sensitization, 2% DPC in acetone was applied to a roughly 2 cm by roughly 2 cm area of upper inner arm skin. Patch testing on the upper back used Finn chambers containing 0.01% DPC, with scoring done after 6 days according to International Contact Dermatitis Research Group standards. Blood was sampled from patients pre-sensitization (week 0) and at 2, 6 and about 24 weeks after DPC sensitization. Throughout the roughly 25-week study period, patients were also given weekly therapeutic DPC doses on the scalp. In alopecia patients, the study followed how the peripheral blood TCR repertoire changed in vivo over primary and secondary sensitization to diphenylcyclopropenone (DPC), a hapten. For TCR sequencing, blood came from 25 to 35 alopecia patients at anywhere from one to four time points (pre-sensitization, 2, 6 and 24 weeks). The libraries were sequenced as a pool, and the TCR yield per sample differed mostly because of small variations in library volumes within the pool. Alopecia areata with under or over 50% scalp involvement, alopecia totalis and alopecia universalis were represented in the patient cohort, which was mostly female. Results and caveats for the whole study, not just this receptor: After repeated subsampling, the strength of the expansion versus patch-test correlation and the threshold at which it became significant changed. Patch test score was positively correlated with the number of PT1 expanded TCRs, with significance at thresholds 8, 16 and 32 but not at 4. Compared with pre-sensitization or healthy control sets, expanded TCRs formed significantly more large CDR3 similarity clusters, which is consistent with antigen-driven responses. No change with DPC sensitization was found in the number of TCRs above 1 in 1000 frequency, and no evidence of global repertoire structure alterations was found. Alopecia, a presumed autoimmune disease, was present in all patients, so the immune response of the patients might differ from that of healthy individuals.

Trimming accounts for 0 bases at V and 10 bases at J, while the number of junction bases matched to no gene is 5. The CDR3 spans 13 residues, from the cysteine through the phenylalanine. The sequence is cut down to CDR3 DNA, 39 bases in frame from base 1. Explained via the paper, the time point label denotes: patch test 3, about 24 weeks after DPC sensitization. Reading the label with the study, this specimen's treatment or condition is: therapeutic diphenylcyclopropenone sensitization with weekly scalp DPC. At each patch-test visit, blood was drawn before the patch test was applied. To be eligible, patients had to be aged 18 to 70, diagnosed with alopecia and judged suitable for DPC therapy, while pregnant patients were excluded. Total RNA was isolated from unfractionated whole blood collected in Tempus Blood RNA tubes. This clonotype was detected ten times or more. The antigen it recognizes is unknown. Qualities for individual bases were not recorded, and no much larger clone is one base off.

The library was built by means of RACE. The sequencer listed for this sample is NextSeq 500. During library preparation, unique molecular identifiers were attached to individual cDNA molecules so that TCRs could be counted in a quantitative, reproducible way. Each blood RNA sample was used to sequence both TCR alpha and TCR beta chains. The paper's data handling went like this. The median number of TCRs per sample was 95,638, ranging from roughly 23,224 to 690,600. The Decombinator software suite was used to annotate V, J and CDR3 in the TCR reads. To make PS versus PT1 abundance plots, every sample was subsampled to the same number of TCRs (28,000). TCRs were defined as expanded if absent before sensitization and observed at least eight times at the 2-week time point. TCRdb reworked the public reads: Q25 trimming with fastp, MiXCR clone assembly, productive beta chains retained. Each entry merges the rows of one CDR3 protein and shows their most common DNA and genes. What appears here as the V and J calls and clone size reflects TCRdb's work, not the paper's. Here the sample has just under 60,000 distinct CDR3 sequences; 9.5% to 15% occur a single time. 2.4% of the sample belongs to the ten largest clones.

The clonotype comes from a man aged 25 to 40 with alopecia areata. Some clones in this sample may be carry-over from other donors' samples. The chain couples TRBV12-3 or TRBV12-4 to TRBJ2-5; TRBD2 agrees with 7 junctional bases. Sample: whole blood, taken in connection with sensitization to the hapten diphenylcyclopropenone (DPC). This receptor has the CDR3 CASSLAGSSGQYF. The bases read TGTGCCAGCAGTTTAGCTGGTTCTAGCGGCCAGTACTTC.